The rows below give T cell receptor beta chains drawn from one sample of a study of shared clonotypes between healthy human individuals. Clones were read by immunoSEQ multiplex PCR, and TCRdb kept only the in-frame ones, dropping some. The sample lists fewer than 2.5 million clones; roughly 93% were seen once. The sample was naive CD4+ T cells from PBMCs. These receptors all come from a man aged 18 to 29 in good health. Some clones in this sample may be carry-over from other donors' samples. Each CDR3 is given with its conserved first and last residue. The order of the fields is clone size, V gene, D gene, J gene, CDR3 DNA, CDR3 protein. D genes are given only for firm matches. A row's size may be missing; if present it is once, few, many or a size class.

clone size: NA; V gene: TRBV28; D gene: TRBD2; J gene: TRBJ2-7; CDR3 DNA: TGTGCCAGCAGCGCAACTACCGGGACTAGCGGGTCGAGCTCCTACGAGCAGTACTTC; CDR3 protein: CASSATTGTSGSSSYEQYF
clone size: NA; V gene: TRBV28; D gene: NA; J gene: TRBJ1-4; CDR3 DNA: TGTGCCAGCAGTTCGCCGTCAAGAACTAATGAAAAACTGTTTTTT; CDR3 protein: CASSSPSRTNEKLFF
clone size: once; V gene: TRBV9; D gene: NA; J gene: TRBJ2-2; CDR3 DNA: TGTGCCAGCAGCGTAGATGGTGGCGGGACCGGGGAGCTGTTTTTT; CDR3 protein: CASSVDGGGTGELFF
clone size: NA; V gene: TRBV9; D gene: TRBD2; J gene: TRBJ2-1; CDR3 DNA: TGTGCCAGCAGCCCTCGGGGTAGCGGGGGCTACAATGAGCAGTTCTTC; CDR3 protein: CASSPRGSGGYNEQFF
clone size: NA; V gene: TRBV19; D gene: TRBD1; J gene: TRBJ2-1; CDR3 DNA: TGTGCCAGTAGTAGATTGGGACAGGGGGGGAATGAGCAGTTCTTC; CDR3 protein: CASSRLGQGGNEQFF
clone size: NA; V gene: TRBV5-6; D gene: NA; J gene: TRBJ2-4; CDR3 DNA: TGTGCCAGCAGCTTGGGAGCGGTGCGCATTCAGTACTTC; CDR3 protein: CASSLGAVRIQYF
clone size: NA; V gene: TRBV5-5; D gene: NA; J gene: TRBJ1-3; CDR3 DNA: TGTGCCAGCAGCCGAAGACAGGACTCTGGAAACACCATATATTTT; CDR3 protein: CASSRRQDSGNTIYF
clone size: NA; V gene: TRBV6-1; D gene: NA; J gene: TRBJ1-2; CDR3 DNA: TGTGCCAGCATCTGGGACGCTCCCTATGGCTACACCTTC; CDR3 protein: CASIWDAPYGYTF
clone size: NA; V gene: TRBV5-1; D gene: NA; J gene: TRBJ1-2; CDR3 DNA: TGCGCCAGCAGCTTGGACTCCGTTAAGATTTATGGCTACACCTTC; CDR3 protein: CASSLDSVKIYGYTF
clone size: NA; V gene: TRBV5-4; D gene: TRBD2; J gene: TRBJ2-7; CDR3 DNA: TGTGCCAGCACCAATTTTAGCGGGAGCGGGGACGAGCAGTACTTC; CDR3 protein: CASTNFSGSGDEQYF
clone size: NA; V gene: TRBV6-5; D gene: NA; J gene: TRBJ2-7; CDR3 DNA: TGTGCCAGCCGCCCCCCCCAGCGGTCCTACGAGCAGTACTTC; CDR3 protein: CASRPPQRSYEQYF
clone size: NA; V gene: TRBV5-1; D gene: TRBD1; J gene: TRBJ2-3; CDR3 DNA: TGCGCCAGCAGCCCCCGGACAGGGGTGACAGATACGCAGTATTTT; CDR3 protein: CASSPRTGVTDTQYF
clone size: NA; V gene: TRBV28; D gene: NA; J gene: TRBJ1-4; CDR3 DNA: TGTGCCCTGCATTGGGACCAAGGAAAACTGTTTTTT; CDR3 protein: CALHWDQGKLFF
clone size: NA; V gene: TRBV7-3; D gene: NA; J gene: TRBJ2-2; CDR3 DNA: TGTGCCAGCAGTCCGACCCCGACCGCTCCATTTTACACCGGGGAGCTGTTTTTT; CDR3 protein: CASSPTPTAPFYTGELFF
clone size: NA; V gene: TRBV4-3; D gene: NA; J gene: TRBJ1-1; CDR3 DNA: TGCGCCAGCAGCCAAGGTCAGTGGGATATGAACACTGAAGCTTTCTTT; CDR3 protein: CASSQGQWDMNTEAFF
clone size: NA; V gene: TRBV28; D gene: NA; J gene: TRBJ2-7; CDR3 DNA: TGTGCCAGCACCACAACCGGGGACTCCCTGCGCGGGGAGCAGTACTTC; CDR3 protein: CASTTTGDSLRGEQYF
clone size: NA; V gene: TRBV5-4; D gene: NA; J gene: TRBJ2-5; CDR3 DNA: TGTGCCAGCAGCTTTGGAGGGGAGGAGACCCAGTACTTC; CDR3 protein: CASSFGGEETQYF
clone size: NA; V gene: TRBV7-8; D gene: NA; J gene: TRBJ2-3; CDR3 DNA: TGTGCCAGCAGCTACACAAGCGGTAGAGGTCTGTATTTT; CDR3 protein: CASSYTSGRGLYF
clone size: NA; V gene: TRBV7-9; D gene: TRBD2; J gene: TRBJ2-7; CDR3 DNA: TGTGCCAGCAGCCTTAGCGGGAGCGGCTACGAGCAGTACTTC; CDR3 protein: CASSLSGSGYEQYF
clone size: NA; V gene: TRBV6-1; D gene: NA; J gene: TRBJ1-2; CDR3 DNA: TGTGCCAGCAGTGTTGGGGGGCGATATGGCTACACCTTC; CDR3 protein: CASSVGGRYGYTF
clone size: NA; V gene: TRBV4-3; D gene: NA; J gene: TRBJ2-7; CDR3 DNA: TGCGCCAGCAGCCAAGATCCGCTGACAGGTGCCTACGAGCAGTACTTC; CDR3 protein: CASSQDPLTGAYEQYF
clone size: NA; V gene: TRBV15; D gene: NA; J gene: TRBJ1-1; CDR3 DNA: TGTGCCACCAGCAGAGACAGGGGTCCTGAAGCTTTCTTT; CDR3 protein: CATSRDRGPEAFF
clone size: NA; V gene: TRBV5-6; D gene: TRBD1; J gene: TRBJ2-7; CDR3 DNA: TGTGCCAGCAGCTTGGTTGGGACAGGGGCCTACGAGCAGTACTTC; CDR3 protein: CASSLVGTGAYEQYF
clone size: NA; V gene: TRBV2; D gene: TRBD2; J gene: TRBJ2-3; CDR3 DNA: TGTGCCAGCACCCGGGAGCGACAGACTAGCACGCAGTATTTT; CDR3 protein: CASTRERQTSTQYF
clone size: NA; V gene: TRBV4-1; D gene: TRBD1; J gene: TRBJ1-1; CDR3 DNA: TGCGCCAGCACACCGGGACAGGATCCCACTGAAGCTTTCTTT; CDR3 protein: CASTPGQDPTEAFF
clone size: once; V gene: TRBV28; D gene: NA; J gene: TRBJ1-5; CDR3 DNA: TGTGCCAGCAGTCTCCAGGGCTATAGCAATCAGCCCCAGCATTTT; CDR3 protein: CASSLQGYSNQPQHF
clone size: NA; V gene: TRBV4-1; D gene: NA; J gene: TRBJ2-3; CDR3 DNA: TGCGCCAGCAGCCACCCAGGGGCCAGCACAGATACGCAGTATTTT; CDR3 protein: CASSHPGASTDTQYF
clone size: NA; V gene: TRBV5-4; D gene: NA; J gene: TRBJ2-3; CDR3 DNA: TGTGCCAGCAGGCCCGGGTCTAGCACAGATACGCAGTATTTT; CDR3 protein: CASRPGSSTDTQYF
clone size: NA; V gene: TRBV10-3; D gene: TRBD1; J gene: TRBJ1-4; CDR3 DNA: TGTGCCATCAGTGAAGCAGGGGGCAATGAAAAACTGTTTTTT; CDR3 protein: CAISEAGGNEKLFF
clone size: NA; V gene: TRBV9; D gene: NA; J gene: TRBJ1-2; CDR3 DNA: TGTGCCAGCAGCCTCGACCAGGGAGGTGGCTACACCTTC; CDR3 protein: CASSLDQGGGYTF
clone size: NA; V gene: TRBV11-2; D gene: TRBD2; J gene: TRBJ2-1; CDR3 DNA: TGTGCCAGCAGCTTGACGGGAGGGCCGGGGGATGAGCAGTTCTTC; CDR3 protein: CASSLTGGPGDEQFF
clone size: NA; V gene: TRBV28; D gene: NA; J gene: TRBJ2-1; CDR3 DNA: TGTGCCAGCAGTTCCCGGAATGAGCAGTTCTTC; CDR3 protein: CASSSRNEQFF
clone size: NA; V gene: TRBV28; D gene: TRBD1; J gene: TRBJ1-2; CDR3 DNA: TGTGCCAGCCAAGGGTGGGCGGGACAGGGGGAATTAGGTAACTATGGCTACACCTTC; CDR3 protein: CASQGWAGQGELGNYGYTF
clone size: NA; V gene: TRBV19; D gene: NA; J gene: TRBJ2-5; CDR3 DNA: TGTGCCAGTAGTATGGAGGGCCCTCGGGAGACCCAGTACTTC; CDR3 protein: CASSMEGPRETQYF
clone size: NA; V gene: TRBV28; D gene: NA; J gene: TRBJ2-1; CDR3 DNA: TGTGCCAGCACCAGCGGACTATACAATGAGCAGTTCTTC; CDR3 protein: CASTSGLYNEQFF
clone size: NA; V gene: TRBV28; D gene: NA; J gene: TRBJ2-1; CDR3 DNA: TGTGCCAGCAGTTTAGTCCGGCGACTAGAAGCCTACAATGAGCAGTTCTTC; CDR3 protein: CASSLVRRLEAYNEQFF